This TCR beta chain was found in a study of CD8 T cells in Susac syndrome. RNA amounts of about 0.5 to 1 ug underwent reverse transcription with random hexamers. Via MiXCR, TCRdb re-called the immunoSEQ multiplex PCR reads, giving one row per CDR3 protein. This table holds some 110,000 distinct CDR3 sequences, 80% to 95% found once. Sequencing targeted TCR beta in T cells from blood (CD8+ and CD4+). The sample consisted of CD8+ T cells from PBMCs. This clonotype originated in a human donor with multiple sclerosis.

The DNA for the CDR3 is TGCAGTGCTCGCGTCCTAGCGGTCCAGCAGACCCAGTACTTC. It translates to CSARVLAVQQTQYF. The chain recombines TRBV20-1 with TRBJ2-5, with 7 bases that match TRBD2. J was trimmed by 6 bases and V by 5 bases; bases with no gene match: 12. The CDR3 length is 14 residues. Germline V CDR1 and CDR2: DFQATT, SNEGSKA (reference sequence).